The sequence of this T cell receptor (beta chain) was determined in a study of blood T cells in healthy people across ages. Study results and limitations: The CMV status of each donor remained undetermined, and this could have confounded shifts in expanded clonotypes.

Combining a sample-barcoded 5' primer with a J-beta primer mix, a second PCR ran for roughly 7 to 11 cycles. TCRdb ran MiXCR on the 5' RACE reads and lists one entry per CDR3 protein. The sample carries some 920,000 distinct CDR3 sequences, about 53% recorded once. With regard to this clonotype: The antigen is undetermined.

The sample taken for sequencing was blood. The sequence came from a woman aged 60-70 years in good health.

The CDR3 DNA sequence: TGCAGCGTTGAGGTACAGGGCTACAATGAGCAGTACTTC. Residues: CSVEVQGYNEQYF. The gene calls are TRBV29-1 and TRBJ2-5; D perhaps matches TRBD1 (6 bases). Germline V gene sequence: CDR1 SQVTM, CDR2 ANQGSEA. V was cut by 3 bases and J by 11 bases, with 19 bases left in between. This CDR3 region has 13 residues.